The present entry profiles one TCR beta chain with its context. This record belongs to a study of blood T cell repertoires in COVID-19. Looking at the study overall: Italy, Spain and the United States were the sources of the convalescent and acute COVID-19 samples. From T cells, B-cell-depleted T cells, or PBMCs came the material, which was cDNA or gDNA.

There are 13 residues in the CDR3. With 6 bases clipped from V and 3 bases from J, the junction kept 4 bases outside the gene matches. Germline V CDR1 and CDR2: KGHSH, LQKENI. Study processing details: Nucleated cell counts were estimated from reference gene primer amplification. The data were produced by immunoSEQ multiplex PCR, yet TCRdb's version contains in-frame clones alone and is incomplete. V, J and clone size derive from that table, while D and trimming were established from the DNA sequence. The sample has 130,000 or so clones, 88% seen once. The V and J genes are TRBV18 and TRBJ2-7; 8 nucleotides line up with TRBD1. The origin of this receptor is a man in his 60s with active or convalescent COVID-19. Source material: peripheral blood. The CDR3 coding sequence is TGTGCCAGCTCTTCCGGGACAGGCTACGAGCAGTACTTC. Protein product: CASSSGTGYEQYF. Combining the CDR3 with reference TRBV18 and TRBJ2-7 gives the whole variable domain NAGVMQNPRHLVRRRGQEARLRCSPMKGHSHVYWYRQLPEEGLKFMVYLQKENIIDESGMPKERFSAEFPKEGPSILRIQQVVRGDSAAYFCASSSGTGYEQYFGPGTRLTVT.